This is a list of T cell receptor beta chains from one sample in a study of blood T cell repertoires in COVID-19. Sequencing used immunoSEQ multiplex PCR; TCRdb keeps in-frame clones, though not all of them. Here the sample spans about 210,000 clones, approximately 86% being singletons. The sample taken for sequencing was peripheral blood. These receptors originate from a man aged 35 to 55 with acute or convalescent COVID-19. The CDR3 runs from the conserved cysteine through the conserved F or W. A D gene is named only where the DNA matches it firmly. Some rows have no size entry. The others give once, few or many, or a class for an expanded clone.

TRBJ1-5	TRBV6-2/TRBV6-3	-	-	TGTGCCAGCAGTTATTCCGCAGGGCACCAGCCCCAGCATTTT	CASSYSAGHQPQHF
TRBJ2-7	TRBV11-1	TRBD1	-	TGTGCCAGCAGCGCTCAAGGACAGGGCAGGGCCTACGAGCAGTACTTC	CASSAQGQGRAYEQYF
TRBJ2-7	TRBV9	TRBD1	-	TGTGCCAGCAGCGCTAGACAGGGGGTGTCCTCCGAGCAGTACTTC	CASSARQGVSSEQYF
TRBJ2-2	TRBV18	TRBD1	-	TGTGCCAGCGCCCAAGGGACAGGGGGCACCGGGGAGCTGTTTTTT	CASAQGTGGTGELFF
TRBJ1-4	TRBV11-2	-	-	TGTGCCAGCAGCTTAGCGGGTTTAAAACTGTTTTTT	CASSLAGLKLFF
TRBJ1-1	TRBV2	-	-	TGTGCCAGCAGGGTACAGGTTTCGGTGAACACTGAAGCTTTCTTT	CASRVQVSVNTEAFF
TRBJ2-7	TRBV3-1/TRBV3-2	-	-	TGTGCCAGCAGTCTATGGACTGACTCCTACGAGCAGTACTTC	CASSLWTDSYEQYF
TRBJ1-1	TRBV7-2	-	-	TGTGCCAGCAGCTCACAGGGATACACTGAAGCTTTCTTT	CASSSQGYTEAFF
TRBJ2-7	TRBV7-9	-	-	TGTGCCAGCAGCTTCGTCGAGCCCACGTACGAGCAGTACTTC	CASSFVEPTYEQYF
TRBJ2-5	TRBV11-2	TRBD2	-	TGTGCCAGCAGCTCGGCGGGACTAGGGGGGGAGACCCAGTACTTC	CASSSAGLGGETQYF
TRBJ1-3	TRBV19	-	-	TGTGCCAGTAGTATAGGCGTACTGAACACCATATATTTT	CASSIGVLNTIYF
TRBJ2-5	TRBV6-6	TRBD2	-	TGTGCCAGCAGTAAACTAGCGGGGGGGAGACAAGAGACCCAGTACTTC	CASSKLAGGRQETQYF
TRBJ1-2	TRBV30	-	-	TGTGCCTGGAGTGTAAGTGGGGCAGGCGTTTCCTATGGCTACACCTTC	CAWSVSGAGVSYGYTF
TRBJ1-2	TRBV16	-	-	TGTGCCAGCAGCCAACAAAGCAGGCAGGGCTACACCTTC	CASSQQSRQGYTF
TRBJ2-3	TRBV7-2	-	-	TGTGCCAGCAGCTTAGGCGGCACTTTGAGGCAGTATTTT	CASSLGGTLRQYF
TRBJ2-1	TRBV15	TRBD2	-	TGTGCCACCAGCAGGACGTCCGGGACTAGCCCCTTCTTC	CATSRTSGTSPFF
TRBJ2-7	TRBV21-1	-	-	TGTGCCAGCAGCAAAGGGGCTAGGGCCGAGGGTTACGAGCAGTACTTC	CASSKGARAEGYEQYF
TRBJ1-1	TRBV9	TRBD1	-	TGTGCCAGCAGCATCCGGACAGGGTTGAACACTGAAGCTTTCTTT	CASSIRTGLNTEAFF
TRBJ2-7	TRBV18	TRBD2	few	TGTGCCAGCTCGCCTCGGGGCGGGGGGCAGTACGAGCAGTACTTC	CASSPRGGGQYEQYF
TRBJ2-7	TRBV2	TRBD1	-	TGTGCCAGCAGTGAAAGGAGGGGACAGGGGGGCTACGAGCAGTACTTC	CASSERRGQGGYEQYF
TRBJ2-2	TRBV5-1	TRBD2	-	TGCGCCAGCAGCTTTGAGGGAGGGGACACCGGGGAGCTGTTTTTT	CASSFEGGDTGELFF
TRBJ1-3	TRBV7-2	-	-	TGTGCCAGCAGATCCAACAGGGTCTCTGGAAACACCATATATTTT	CASRSNRVSGNTIYF
TRBJ2-7	TRBV20-1	-	-	TGCAGTGCTAGTCACAGCGGAAGGTACTACGAGCAGTACTTC	CSASHSGRYYEQYF
TRBJ2-1	TRBV5-1	TRBD1	-	TGCGCCAGCAGCTTGGCGCAGGGGGACTACAATGAGCAGTTCTTC	CASSLAQGDYNEQFF
TRBJ2-1	TRBV14	TRBD1	-	TGTGCCAGCAGCCCGTTAACCGGGACAGACCAATACAATGAGCAGTTCTTC	CASSPLTGTDQYNEQFF
TRBJ2-3	TRBV2	-	-	TGTGCCAGCAGTGACCACTCTCTCCGGACAGATACGCAGTATTTT	CASSDHSLRTDTQYF
TRBJ1-2	TRBV2	-	once	TGTGCCAGCAATCAACAGGGCTATGGCTACACCTTC	CASNQQGYGYTF
TRBJ1-2	TRBV19	-	-	TGTGCCAGTAGTTTTGGACTACTCTCTTCGGCAGGGGGCTACACCTTC	CASSFGLLSSAGGYTF
TRBJ2-7	TRBV7-9	TRBD1	-	TGTGCCAGCAGCTCCTGGACAGGGGGCAGTGAGCAGTACTTC	CASSSWTGGSEQYF
TRBJ2-1	TRBV28	TRBD1	-	TGTGCCAGCAGCCGTGGGGACAGGGGTGAGCAGTTCTTC	CASSRGDRGEQFF
TRBJ1-1	TRBV4-1	-	-	TGCGCCAGCAGCCAAGATTTCCCGGGGGTAAACACTGAAGCTTTCTTT	CASSQDFPGVNTEAFF
TRBJ1-5	TRBV2	-	-	TGTGCCAGCAAATCCGGGACACCTTATAGCAATCAGCCCCAGCATTTT	CASKSGTPYSNQPQHF
TRBJ2-5	TRBV18	-	-	TGTGCCAGCTCACCAGCCCAGGGCGAGACCCAGTACTTC	CASSPAQGETQYF
TRBJ2-1	TRBV29-1	TRBD2	-	TGCAGCGTTGAAGACCAGGAGCGGGGGAGCTCCTACAATGAGCAGTTCTTC	CSVEDQERGSSYNEQFF
TRBJ2-1	TRBV7-3	TRBD2	-	TGTGCCAGCAGCTTAATGACTAGCGGCCGGGTCGACAATGAGCAGTTCTTC	CASSLMTSGRVDNEQFF
TRBJ2-2	TRBV21-1	-	-	TGTGCCAGCTTCTCCGGGACAGGGACCGGGGAGCTGTTTTTT	CASFSGTGTGELFF
TRBJ1-5	TRBV4-1	TRBD1	-	TGCGCCAGCAGCTTTGCCGGGACAGGGAATCAGCCCCAGCATTTT	CASSFAGTGNQPQHF
TRBJ1-6	TRBV6-5	-	-	TGTGCCAGCAGTTACTCCTTGGGGGCGGGTAGTTCACCCCTCCACTTT	CASSYSLGAGSSPLHF
TRBJ1-2	TRBV29-1	TRBD1	-	TGCAGCGTGCGACGGGACAGATATGGCTACACCTTC	CSVRRDRYGYTF
TRBJ1-2	TRBV19	TRBD1	-	TGTGCCATTTTTCGCAAGGTAACGGTTGGAGGGACAGGGCTTAATCGCATCTATGGCTACACCTTC	CAIFRKVTVGGTGLNRIYGYTF
TRBJ2-7	TRBV25-1	-	-	TGTGCCAGCAGTCCCGGGGCCTACGAGCAGTACTTC	CASSPGAYEQYF
TRBJ2-7	TRBV19	-	once	TGTGCCAGTAGTATAGGAGACAGGACCCCCTACGAGCAGTACTTC	CASSIGDRTPYEQYF
TRBJ1-5	TRBV19	-	-	TGTGCCAGTACCCAGGCCAATAGCAATCAGCCCCAGCATTTT	CASTQANSNQPQHF
TRBJ2-1	TRBV27	TRBD2	-	TGTGCCAGCAGTTTATCTGGACTAGCGGGAGGGTCTACCAGTGATGAGCAGTTCTTC	CASSLSGLAGGSTSDEQFF
TRBJ2-7	TRBV7-3	-	once	TGTGCCAGCAGCCTCCACGGGATGATGGACGAGCAGTACTTC	CASSLHGMMDEQYF
TRBJ2-1	TRBV27	-	-	TGTGCCAGCGTATCCCTACTTTATGGTGAGCAGTTCTTC	CASVSLLYGEQFF
TRBJ1-4	TRBV19	TRBD1	-	TGTGCCAGTAGTATATGGGATGCAGGGACAGAGTTATCTAATGAAAAACTGTTTTTT	CASSIWDAGTELSNEKLFF
TRBJ2-7	TRBV11-2	-	-	TGTGCCAGCAGCCCCGAGGCGGGACAGTTCTACGAGCAGTACTTC	CASSPEAGQFYEQYF
TRBJ2-3	TRBV28	-	-	TGTGCCAGCGAGAGAGGGATTGGTTCAGATACGCAGTATTTT	CASERGIGSDTQYF
TRBJ2-1	TRBV24-1	TRBD1	-	TGTGCCACCAGTGATTTCGGGACAGACAATGAGCAGTTCTTC	CATSDFGTDNEQFF
TRBJ2-7	TRBV5-1	-	-	TGCGCCAGCAGCTTAACAGGGAACGAGCAGTACTTC	CASSLTGNEQYF
TRBJ1-2	TRBV18	-	-	TGTGCCAGCTCACCACCCCAGGGTCGCGGGGACTATGGCTACACCTTC	CASSPPQGRGDYGYTF
TRBJ2-3	TRBV4-2	-	-	TGTGCCAGCAGCCAAGATACAGCGGCAGATACGCAGTATTTT	CASSQDTAADTQYF